Listed below are T cell receptor beta chains from one sample, sequenced in a study of T cell repertoires in cytomegalovirus infection. One entry per CDR3 protein, called by TCRdb with MiXCR from the reads. Among almost 550,000 distinct CDR3 sequences listed, 15% to 20% were seen once. The sequenced material came from CD8+ T cells from PBMCs. These receptors came from a human donor in good health (CMV status not recorded). Some clones in this sample may be carry-over from other donors' samples. CDR3s include the opening cysteine and the closing phenylalanine or tryptophan. D genes are given only for firm matches. Only part of the rows carry a size: once, few, many, or a class if the clone is expanded.

d_call	v_call	clone_size	j_call	cdr3_aa	cdr3_nt
NA	TRBV18	few	TRBJ2-1	CASSPVGGQYNEQFF	TGTGCCAGCTCACCGGTGGGGGGACAATACAATGAGCAGTTCTTC
TRBD1	TRBV7-6	many	TRBJ2-7	CASSSGTGRGYEQYF	TGTGCCAGCAGCTCGGGGACAGGGAGGGGCTACGAGCAGTACTTC
TRBD1	TRBV6-1	many	TRBJ2-2	CASSESRTGDTGELFF	TGTGCCAGCAGTGAAAGTAGGACAGGGGACACCGGGGAGCTGTTTTTT
NA	TRBV2	few	TRBJ2-7	CASSARVTAYEQYF	TGTGCCAGCAGTGCTAGGGTGACGGCCTACGAGCAGTACTTC
NA	TRBV5-6	NA	TRBJ1-1	CASWGAEEAFF	TGTGCCAGCTGGGGAGCGGAGGAAGCTTTCTTT
NA	TRBV5-5	few	TRBJ1-1	CASSFYSGRNTEAFF	TGTGCCAGCAGCTTCTATTCAGGCCGGAACACTGAAGCTTTCTTT
NA	TRBV20-1	once	TRBJ2-7	CSARELGEDYEQYF	TGCAGTGCTAGAGAGTTGGGGGAGGACTACGAGCAGTACTTC
NA	TRBV29-1	NA	TRBJ2-1	CSVARHVNEQFF	TGCAGCGTGGCCCGACACGTGAATGAGCAGTTCTTC
NA	TRBV7-9	NA	TRBJ2-7	CASSAYQGRAYEQYF	TGTGCCAGCAGCGCGTACCAGGGTCGGGCCTACGAGCAGTACTTC
NA	TRBV5-1	NA	TRBJ2-1	CASSLKGNGGPYNEQFF	TGCGCCAGCAGCTTGAAAGGGAACGGGGGGCCCTACAATGAGCAGTTCTTC
NA	TRBV11-2	many	TRBJ2-7	CASSLRANSYEQYF	TGTGCCAGCAGCCTTAGAGCCAACTCCTACGAGCAGTACTTC
TRBD1	TRBV2	few	TRBJ1-6	CASSGGQVGSPLHF	TGTGCCAGCAGTGGGGGACAGGTGGGGTCACCCCTCCACTTT
NA	TRBV6-4	many	TRBJ1-3	CASSERGLHDSGNTIYF	TGTGCCAGCAGTGAGAGGGGACTTCACGACTCTGGAAACACCATATATTTT
TRBD2	TRBV20-1	few	TRBJ2-3	CSARVLAGDTDTQYF	TGCAGTGCTAGAGTACTAGCGGGAGACACAGATACGCAGTATTTT
TRBD1	TRBV29-1	NA	TRBJ1-2	CSGVDREDYGYTF	TGCAGCGGTGTGGACAGGGAGGACTATGGCTACACCTTC
NA	TRBV28	many	TRBJ1-1	CASRRFDGGGTEAFF	TGTGCCAGCAGGCGATTCGATGGTGGCGGCACTGAAGCTTTCTTT
TRBD1	TRBV7-2	many	TRBJ1-2	CASSSQDRRHGYTF	TGTGCCAGCAGCTCCCAGGACAGGCGACATGGCTACACCTTC